This T cell receptor beta chain was identified in a study of T cells in Graves' hyperthyroidism and ophthalmopathy (dated by TCRdb to 2018 to 2020). Notes on the research overall: Peripheral blood samples were taken at initial diagnosis, before any treatment was given. TCR V-J signatures able to tell the groups apart were searched for in a discovery cohort of about a hundred patients, of whom around 42 had Graves' ophthalmopathy and about 60 had stable Graves' hyperthyroidism. Whether ophthalmopathy could be predicted prospectively was tested in an independent validation cohort made up of roughly 19 hyperthyroidism patients plus 17 patients who later progressed to ophthalmopathy. The 85 to 100 discovery patients were randomly split 7:3 into training and test sets. In addition, the study compared T-cell repertoires in thyroid tissue and in blood from roughly six Graves' hyperthyroidism patients. After sampling, hyperthyroidism patients received methimazole starting at 30 mg daily, and ophthalmopathy patients received high-dose intravenous methylprednisolone. The paper describes TCR Vbeta CDR3 sequencing of 140 or so peripheral blood samples, made up of about 41 ophthalmopathy patients, around 78 hyperthyroidism patients and 17 progressor patients.

Amplification of TCR beta CDR3 regions was carried out from RNA transcripts. For the first round of RT-PCR on the TCR CDR3, the HTBI primer set was used together with the Qiagen OneStep RT-PCR kit. Libraries were constructed in a second round of multiplex PCR, after which size selection and purification were carried out. The libraries were sequenced on an Illumina HiSeq2000 using paired-end 100 bp reads. For the original study's pipeline: Raw data were processed with SOAPnuke, discarding reads with adapters, uncalled bases, mean Phred below 15, or no exact constant-primer or identifier match. High-quality paired reads were merged with COPE v1.2.5, and unique nucleotide sequences were defined as clonotypes. MiTCR v1.1 was used to align the clonotypes against IMGT TRBV, TRBD and TRBJ reference segments. The analysis was restricted to V-J combinations with a frequency above 0.0001, which together covered 98% to 99.2% of the repertoires. A TCS score was defined as the ratio of F50 (clonal expansion) to E x V (chaos), with BLOSUM62-based TCRdist applied between CDR3 peptides within each V-J. Welch's t-statistics and random forest reduced around 510 V-J features to 13, which were used in a naive Bayes classifier (R e1071). TCRdb ran its own pipeline on the public reads, namely fastp trimming at Q25 and MiXCR clone calling, and kept in-frame beta chains. CDR3 protein duplicates are merged, each entry listing the most common genes and DNA. V and J calls and clone size were set by TCRdb, not the authors. Present in this sample are 500,000 to 650,000 distinct CDR3 sequences, 13% to 15% of which were seen just once. Around an eighth of the sample goes to the ten largest clones.

Unmatched junction bases come to 9, with V trimmed by 0 bases and J by 3 bases. CDR1 and CDR2, per the germline V gene, are SGHDN and FVKESK. Counted from cysteine to phenylalanine, this CDR3 has 18 amino acids. Solely the CDR3 DNA is kept, with 54 bases framed from the first base. Overall study results and their limits: Most expanded thyroid clonotypes (frequency above 0.001) were also found in blood, which suggests that blood repertoires may mirror thyroid immune responses. No statistical method was used to fix the sample size in advance, and group allocation was not hidden from the investigators. In cross-validation, a model built on a 13 V-J signature told ophthalmopathy apart from stable hyperthyroidism with under 90% sensitivity and roughly 81% specificity, and in testing the same model reached 80%/75%. In validation, progression to ophthalmopathy was predicted by the model with roughly 71% sensitivity and roughly 76% specificity, a median of about 6 months before onset.

Moderately to severely active disease, a Clinical Activity Score of at least 3, a NOSPECS grade of at least 4, and a duration under 3 months were present in ophthalmopathy patients. The study excluded patients with uncontrolled infections, other autoimmune diseases, pregnancy or lactation. Diagnoses were based on clinical symptoms, serum thyroxine and TRAb, thyroid ultrasound and orbital computed tomography. PBMCs were separated from roughly 10 ml of fresh peripheral blood using Ficoll-Paque density gradient centrifugation. Total RNA was extracted using Trizol reagent, and RNA quality was assessed on an Agilent 2100 Bioanalyzer. The sample holds a few counts of this clonotype. Its antigen has not been determined. Base qualities were left out, and no much larger clone turns up one base away.

The sequence came from a woman aged 45-60 years with Graves' ophthalmopathy. The chain is assembled from TRBV14 and TRBJ2-1; 9 junctional bases match TRBD2. The sequenced sample was blood. The encoded CDR3 is CASSQDRRLAVYYNEQFF. The DNA reads as follows: TGTGCCAGCAGCCAAGATCGGAGACTAGCGGTTTACTACAATGAGCAGTTCTTC. When the CDR3 is completed using the reference TRBV14 and TRBJ2-1 genes on either side, the full variable domain is EAGVTQFPSHSVIEKGQTVTLRCDPISGHDNLYWYRRVMGKEIKFLLHFVKESKQDESGMPNNRFLAERTGGTYSTLKVQPAELEDSGVYFCASSQDRRLAVYYNEQFFGPGTRLTVL.